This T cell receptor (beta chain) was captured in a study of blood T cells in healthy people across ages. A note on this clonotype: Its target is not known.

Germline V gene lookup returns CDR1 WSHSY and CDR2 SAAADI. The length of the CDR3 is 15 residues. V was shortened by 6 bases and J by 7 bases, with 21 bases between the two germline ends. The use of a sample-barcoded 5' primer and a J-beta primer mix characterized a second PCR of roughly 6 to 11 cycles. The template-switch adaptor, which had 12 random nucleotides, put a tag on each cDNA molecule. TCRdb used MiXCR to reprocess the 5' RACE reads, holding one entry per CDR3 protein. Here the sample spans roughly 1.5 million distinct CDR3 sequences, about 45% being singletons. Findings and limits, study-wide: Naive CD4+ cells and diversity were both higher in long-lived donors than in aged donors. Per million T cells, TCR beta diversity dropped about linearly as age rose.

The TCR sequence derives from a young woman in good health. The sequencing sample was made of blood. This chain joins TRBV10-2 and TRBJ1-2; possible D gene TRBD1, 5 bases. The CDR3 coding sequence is TGCGCCAGCAGCAAGGCCACGGCAGGGTCGGGTGGCTACACCTTC. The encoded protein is CASSKATAGSGGYTF.